This T cell receptor (beta chain) was identified in a study of T cell changes during pregnancy in multiple sclerosis. CDR3 length: 16 residues. V was pared by 4 bases and J by 1 base, with 17 bases between. Germline V gene lookup returns CDR1 SGHRS and CDR2 YFSETQ. Profiling relied on immunoSEQ multiplex PCR, and the TCRdb table lists in-frame clones only, not all of them. The repertoire holds about 40,000 clones, 89% seen once, with more than 0.5% in the top ten. The rearrangement joins TRBV5-1 to TRBJ1-1; D is undetermined. The sequencing used CD4+ T cells from peripheral blood mononuclear cells, collected in the first trimester of pregnancy. This receptor was taken from a female donor with multiple sclerosis, enrolled in a pregnancy study. The CDR3 is CASSPIVLTENTEAFF. The DNA for the CDR3 is TGCGCCAGCAGCCCCATAGTATTGACTGAGAACACTGAAGCTTTCTTT.